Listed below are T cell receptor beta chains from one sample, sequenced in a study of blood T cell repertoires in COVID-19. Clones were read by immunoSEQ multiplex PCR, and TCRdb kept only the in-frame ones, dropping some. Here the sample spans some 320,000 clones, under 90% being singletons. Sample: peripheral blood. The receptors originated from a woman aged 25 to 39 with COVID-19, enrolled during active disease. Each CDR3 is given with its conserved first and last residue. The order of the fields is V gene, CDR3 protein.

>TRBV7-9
CASSSLDREKLFF
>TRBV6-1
CASSVLGGGYYNEQFF
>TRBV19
CASSIVGGGGNQPQHF
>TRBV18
CASSPLLGLSYEQYF
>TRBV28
CASSFGVMETQYF
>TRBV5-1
CASGLAGPYNEQFF
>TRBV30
CAWSQGVSKSPLHF
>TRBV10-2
CASRTGTGGNTGELFF
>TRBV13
CASSLGRGSYGYTF
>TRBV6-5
CASSPTSGGTQYF